Described below is a single T cell receptor beta chain sequence and its context. These data belong to a study of cytomegalovirus exposure and HLA in healthy donors. Study-wide context: From about 170 million T cells, an earlier analysis saw approximately 110 million unique TCR beta sequences. The study placed 80% to 90% of its approximately 400 genotyped donors in the Caucasian-associated ancestry cluster.

Use of 60 Vbeta and 13 Jbeta primers characterized the PCR. Measured with immunoSEQ multiplex PCR; TCRdb has only the in-frame clones, and not every one. Its table records approximately 150,000 clones. The TCR comes from a male donor in good health and CMV-seronegative. Sequences were obtained from PBMCs.

This CDR3 reads CSPLVKTQYF. As DNA, the CDR3 is TGCAGCCCCCTAGTAAAGACCCAGTACTTC. The gene calls are TRBV29-1 and TRBJ2-5; D not resolved. Per the germline V gene, CDR1 is SQVTM and CDR2 is ANQGSEA. V was pared by 8 bases and J by 6 bases, with 10 bases between. The CDR3 has 10 residues. Looking up the rest from reference TRBV29-1 and TRBJ2-5 gives the full variable domain: SAVISQKPSRDICQRGTSLTIQCQVDSQVTMMFWYRQQPGQSLTLIATANQGSEATYESGFVIDKFPISRPNLTFSTLTVSNMSPEDSSIYLCSPLVKTQYFGPGTRLLVL.